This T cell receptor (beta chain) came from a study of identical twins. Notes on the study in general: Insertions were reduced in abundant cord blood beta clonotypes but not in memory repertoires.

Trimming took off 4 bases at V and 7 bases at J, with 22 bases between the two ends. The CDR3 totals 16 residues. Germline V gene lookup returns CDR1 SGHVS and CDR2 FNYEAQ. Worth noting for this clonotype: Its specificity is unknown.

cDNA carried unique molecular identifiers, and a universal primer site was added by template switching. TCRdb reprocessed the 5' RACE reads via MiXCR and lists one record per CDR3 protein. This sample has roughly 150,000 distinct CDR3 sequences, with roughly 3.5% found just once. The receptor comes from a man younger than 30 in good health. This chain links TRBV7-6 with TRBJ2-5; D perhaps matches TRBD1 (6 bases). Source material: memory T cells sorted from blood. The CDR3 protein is CASSSHRELRIGTQYF. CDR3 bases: TGTGCCAGCAGCTCACACAGGGAGCTAAGGATTGGGACCCAGTACTTC.